A selection of T cell receptor beta chains follows, all from one sample in a study of blood T cell repertoires in COVID-19. The table came from immunoSEQ multiplex PCR; TCRdb's copy has only in-frame clones and leaves some out. The data show tens of thousands of clones, approximately 90% seen once. The specimen sequenced was peripheral blood. Receptors originate from a human donor in a cohort sampled during active COVID-19. Both conserved end residues are part of each CDR3. Fields, in order: J gene, V gene, CDR3 protein.

J gene: TRBJ2-1
V gene: TRBV11-2
CDR3 protein: CASSLRLAGDKFF

J gene: TRBJ2-7
V gene: TRBV10-2
CDR3 protein: CASRVNGDEQYF

J gene: TRBJ1-5
V gene: TRBV28
CDR3 protein: CASKAAGGSKAQPQHF

J gene: TRBJ1-2
V gene: TRBV7-8
CDR3 protein: CASSSGQGWSGYTF

J gene: TRBJ2-2
V gene: TRBV5-4
CDR3 protein: CASSSLAESNTGELFF

J gene: TRBJ1-1
V gene: TRBV6-6
CDR3 protein: CASSYSMNTNTEAFF

J gene: TRBJ2-5
V gene: TRBV18
CDR3 protein: CASSTPPGETQYF

J gene: TRBJ2-7
V gene: TRBV3-1/TRBV3-2
CDR3 protein: CASSQAGQVAAYEQYF

J gene: TRBJ2-3
V gene: TRBV5-1
CDR3 protein: CASSLEFSGGANTQYF

J gene: TRBJ1-1
V gene: TRBV13
CDR3 protein: CASSWRGGRLNTEAFF

J gene: TRBJ2-1
V gene: TRBV7-9
CDR3 protein: CASSPPGTGWNEQFF

J gene: TRBJ2-7
V gene: TRBV5-1
CDR3 protein: CASSPTSGGPYEQYF

J gene: TRBJ1-4
V gene: TRBV10-3
CDR3 protein: CAISTTRLTNEKLFF

J gene: TRBJ2-5
V gene: TRBV18
CDR3 protein: CASSRDRGQETQYF

J gene: TRBJ1-5
V gene: TRBV19
CDR3 protein: CASSIVGGRSGQPQHF

J gene: TRBJ2-5
V gene: TRBV3-1/TRBV3-2
CDR3 protein: CASSQYLTGGSETQYF

J gene: TRBJ2-2
V gene: TRBV5-8
CDR3 protein: CASSLRTATSGGTNTGELFF

J gene: TRBJ1-4
V gene: TRBV18
CDR3 protein: CASSPPGTGNEKLFF

J gene: TRBJ2-1
V gene: TRBV7-7
CDR3 protein: CASSRGGGVNNEQFF

J gene: TRBJ2-2
V gene: TRBV27
CDR3 protein: CASSLTAGVSTGELFF

J gene: TRBJ2-3
V gene: TRBV7-3
CDR3 protein: CASSSGTSGSGTDTQYF

J gene: TRBJ2-4
V gene: TRBV3-1/TRBV3-2
CDR3 protein: CASSHRGTEAKNIQYF

J gene: TRBJ1-6
V gene: TRBV2
CDR3 protein: CASSGNSGLSYNSPLHF

J gene: TRBJ2-3
V gene: TRBV27
CDR3 protein: CASSSRLAGVLSADTQYF

J gene: TRBJ1-2
V gene: TRBV5-1
CDR3 protein: CASSLTGDYGYTF

J gene: TRBJ2-1
V gene: TRBV3-1/TRBV3-2
CDR3 protein: CASSQGTGTSSSYNEQFF

J gene: TRBJ1-1
V gene: TRBV27
CDR3 protein: CASSLSQGSRAFF

J gene: TRBJ2-5
V gene: TRBV7-2
CDR3 protein: CASSLRGETQYF

J gene: TRBJ2-7
V gene: TRBV3-1/TRBV3-2
CDR3 protein: CASSQSLRGSYEQYF

J gene: TRBJ2-1
V gene: TRBV4-1
CDR3 protein: CASSTSNPHYNEQFF

J gene: TRBJ1-5
V gene: TRBV18
CDR3 protein: CASSRSFGAGGTQPQHF

J gene: TRBJ1-5
V gene: TRBV6-5
CDR3 protein: CASSTTGNQPQHF

J gene: TRBJ2-1
V gene: TRBV5-1
CDR3 protein: CASSLRLARTYNEQFF

J gene: TRBJ1-5
V gene: TRBV21-1
CDR3 protein: CASSEYGTGGAVLYQPQHF

J gene: TRBJ2-7
V gene: TRBV18
CDR3 protein: CASSPSPLAGGMYEQYF

J gene: TRBJ1-5
V gene: TRBV28
CDR3 protein: CASSPGTVNQPQHF

J gene: TRBJ2-7
V gene: TRBV7-2
CDR3 protein: CASSPHYEQYF

J gene: TRBJ2-6
V gene: TRBV5-4
CDR3 protein: CASSFLPSSGANVLTF

J gene: TRBJ2-2
V gene: TRBV9
CDR3 protein: CASSVVAGLNTGELFF

J gene: TRBJ1-1
V gene: TRBV4-2
CDR3 protein: CASSRLGTGNTEAFF